This TCR beta chain was sequenced for a study of blood T cell repertoires in COVID-19 (dated by TCRdb to the early 2020s). Concerning the study at large: Collaborator samples came from the United States, Italy and Spain and covered acute and convalescent phases of COVID-19. The prospective study material was composed of cDNA or gDNA derived from T cells, B-cell-depleted T cells, or PBMCs. Subjects who had been exposed to COVID-19, were actively infected with it, or had recovered from it provided the deeply sampled blood TCRbeta repertoires that made up the dataset. The repertoires were released in a freely available public database intended as a resource for research on the immune response to SARS-CoV-2. Samples were obtained from the ongoing ImmuneRACE study (first 160 participants) and from 950 to 1,500 subjects provided by 6 global collaborators. A de-identified subject ID, COVID-19 status, age in years and sex were almost always included in the sample metadata. Where HLA class I and class II types were available, the types were taken from metadata supplied by the sample provider, not from assay-based typing.

TCRbeta CDR3 regions were amplified from genomic DNA using the immunoSEQ Assay, a bias-controlled multiplex PCR. In the paper's pipeline: The number of nucleated cells in each sample was estimated from the amplification of reference gene primers within the assay. To quantify the absolute abundance of each unique TCRbeta CDR3 rearrangement, sequence reads were collapsed and filtered. For each sample, productive Simpson clonality was calculated by taking the square root of Simpson's diversity index across productive rearrangements. TCRdb took this table from immuneACCESS and kept in-frame rearrangements with V and J called. Such tables lack part of the clones; where checked against another copy, unresolved V genes explain under half of the gap, and the rest is unexplained. That table supplies the V and J calls and clone size; D and trimming were determined from the DNA. This sample lists approximately 250,000 clones; 84% were detected once. About 1.6% of the sample belongs to the ten largest clones.

Remarks on this clone: This clone's antigen is unknown. No much larger clonotype is one base removed from it; base qualities were not supplied.

What the research found in general, with its limitations: How much clinical and demographic metadata was included differed by source and by participant, and the metadata was provided uncurated.

The CDR3 holds 16 amino acids from the cysteine to the phenylalanine. The sequence is cut down to CDR3 DNA, 48 bases in frame from base 1. The germline V gene encodes CDR1 SQVTM and CDR2 ANQGSEA. The V end gives up 7 bases and the J end 0 bases, leaving 13 bases in the junction not matched to a gene. Samples from volunteer blood donors who had recovered from COVID-19 were contributed by a second Seattle source. Each collaborating institution followed its own protocols to collect whole blood in K2EDTA tubes. For TCRbeta analysis, collaborator samples were shipped as frozen whole blood, as isolated PBMCs, or as DNA extracted from either sample type.

What was sequenced was peripheral blood. The chain is assembled from TRBV29-1 and TRBJ2-3, with TRBD2 identical over 7 junction bases. This TCR derives from a woman aged 40 to 49 who had recovered from COVID-19. The CDR3 is CSGRRGGSSSTDTQYF. The DNA sequence reads TGCAGCGGACGTAGGGGCGGGAGCTCTAGCACAGATACGCAGTATTTT.